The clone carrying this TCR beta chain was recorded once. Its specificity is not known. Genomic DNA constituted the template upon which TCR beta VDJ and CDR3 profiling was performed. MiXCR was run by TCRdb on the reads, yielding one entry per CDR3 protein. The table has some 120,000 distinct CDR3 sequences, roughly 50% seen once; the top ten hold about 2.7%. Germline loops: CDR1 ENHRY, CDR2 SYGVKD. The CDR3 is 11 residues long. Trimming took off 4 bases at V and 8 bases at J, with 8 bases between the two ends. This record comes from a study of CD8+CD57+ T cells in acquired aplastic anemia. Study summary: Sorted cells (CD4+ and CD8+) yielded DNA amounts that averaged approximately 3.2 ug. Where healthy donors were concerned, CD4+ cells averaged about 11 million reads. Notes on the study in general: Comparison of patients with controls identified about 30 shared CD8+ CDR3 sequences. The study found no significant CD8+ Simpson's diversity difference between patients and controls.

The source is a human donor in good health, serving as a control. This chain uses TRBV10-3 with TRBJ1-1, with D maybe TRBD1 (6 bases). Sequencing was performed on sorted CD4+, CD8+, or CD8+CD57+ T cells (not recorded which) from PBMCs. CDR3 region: CAISVRGEAFF. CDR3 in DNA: TGTGCCATCAGTGTTAGGGGGGAAGCTTTCTTT.